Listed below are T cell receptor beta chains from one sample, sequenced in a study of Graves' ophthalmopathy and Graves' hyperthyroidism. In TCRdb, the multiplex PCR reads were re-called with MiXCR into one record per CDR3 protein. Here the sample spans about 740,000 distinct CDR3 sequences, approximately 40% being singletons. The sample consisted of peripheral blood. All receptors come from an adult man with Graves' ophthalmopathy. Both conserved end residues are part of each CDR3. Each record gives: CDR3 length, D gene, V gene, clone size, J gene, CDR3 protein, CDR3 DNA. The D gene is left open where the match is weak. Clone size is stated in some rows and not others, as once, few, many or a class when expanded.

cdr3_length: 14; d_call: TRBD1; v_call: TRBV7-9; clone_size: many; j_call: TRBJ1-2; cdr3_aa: CASSWSGGQHGYTF; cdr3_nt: TGTGCCAGCAGTTGGAGCGGGGGACAGCATGGCTACACCTTC
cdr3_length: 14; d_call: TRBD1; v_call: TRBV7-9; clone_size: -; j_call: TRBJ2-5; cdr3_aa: CASSYQGAQETQYF; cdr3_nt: TGTGCCAGCAGTTACCAGGGGGCCCAAGAGACCCAGTACTTC
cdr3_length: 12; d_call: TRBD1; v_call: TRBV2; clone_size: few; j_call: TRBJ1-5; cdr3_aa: CASSGTDQPQHF; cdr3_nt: TGTGCCAGCTCCGGGACAGATCAGCCCCAGCATTTT
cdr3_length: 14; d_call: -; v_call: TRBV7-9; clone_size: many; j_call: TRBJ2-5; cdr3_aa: CASSLEQGGETQYF; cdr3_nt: TGTGCCAGCAGCTTGGAACAGGGTGGGGAGACCCAGTACTTC
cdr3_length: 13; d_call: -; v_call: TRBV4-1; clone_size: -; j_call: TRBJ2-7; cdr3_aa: CASSRAHSYEQYF; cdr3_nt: TGCGCCAGCAGCCGCGCCCACTCCTACGAGCAGTACTTC
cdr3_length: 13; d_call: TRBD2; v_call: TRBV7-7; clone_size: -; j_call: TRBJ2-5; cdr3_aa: CDSGNGGTRVQYF; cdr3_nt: TGTGATAGCGGAAACGGGGGGACGAGGGTCCAGTACTTC
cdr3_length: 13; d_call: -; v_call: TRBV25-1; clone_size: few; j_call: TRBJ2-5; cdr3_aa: CASSVKDVETQYF; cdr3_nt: TGTGCCAGCAGCGTTAAGGACGTCGAGACCCAGTACTTC
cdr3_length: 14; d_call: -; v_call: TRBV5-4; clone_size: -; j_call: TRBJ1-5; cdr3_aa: CASRLGQNGQPQHF; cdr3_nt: TGTGCCAGCCGCTTAGGCCAAAATGGGCAGCCCCAGCATTTT
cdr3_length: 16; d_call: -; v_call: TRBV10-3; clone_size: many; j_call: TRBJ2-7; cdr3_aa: CAISDLRGRDSYEQYF; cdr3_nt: TGTGCCATCAGTGACTTAAGAGGCAGAGACTCCTACGAGCAGTACTTC
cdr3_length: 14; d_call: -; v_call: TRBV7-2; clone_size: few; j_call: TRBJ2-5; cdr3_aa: CASSPRGSKETQYF; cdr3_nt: TGTGCCAGCAGCCCCCGAGGCAGTAAAGAGACCCAGTACTTC
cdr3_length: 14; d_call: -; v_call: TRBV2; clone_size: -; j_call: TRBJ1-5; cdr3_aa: CASMEGGRRQPQHF; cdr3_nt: TGTGCCAGCATGGAGGGTGGAAGGCGTCAGCCCCAGCATTTT
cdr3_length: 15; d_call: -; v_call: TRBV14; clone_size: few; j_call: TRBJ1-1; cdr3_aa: CASSQGVPGNTEAFF; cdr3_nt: TGTGCCAGCAGCCAAGGTGTCCCAGGGAACACTGAAGCTTTCTTT
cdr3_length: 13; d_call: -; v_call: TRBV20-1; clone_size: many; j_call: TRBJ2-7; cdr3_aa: CSARGDLSYEQYF; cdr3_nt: TGCAGTGCTAGAGGTGACTTATCCTACGAGCAGTACTTC
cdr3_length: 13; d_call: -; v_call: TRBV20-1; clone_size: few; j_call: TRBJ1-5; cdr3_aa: CSAPSASFGPQHF; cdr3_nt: TGCAGTGCCCCTTCGGCAAGCTTCGGGCCCCAGCATTTT
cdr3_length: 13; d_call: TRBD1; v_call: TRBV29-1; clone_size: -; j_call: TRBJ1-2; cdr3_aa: CTTTRTGAYGYTF; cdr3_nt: TGCACCACCACAAGGACAGGGGCATACGGCTACACCTTC
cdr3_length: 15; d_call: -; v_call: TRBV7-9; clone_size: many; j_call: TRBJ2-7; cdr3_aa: CASSLRGTDVYEQYF; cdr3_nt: TGTGCCAGCAGCCTCCGCGGGACCGATGTCTACGAGCAGTACTTC
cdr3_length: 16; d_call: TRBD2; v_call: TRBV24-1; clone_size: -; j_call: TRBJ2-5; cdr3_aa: CATSESVAGGSGTQYF; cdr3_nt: TGTGCCACCAGTGAATCGGTAGCGGGGGGGTCAGGGACCCAGTACTTC
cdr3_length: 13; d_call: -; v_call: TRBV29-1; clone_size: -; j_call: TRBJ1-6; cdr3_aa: CSDIDSNNSPLHF; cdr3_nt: TGCAGCGACATCGACAGCAACAATTCACCCCTCCACTTT
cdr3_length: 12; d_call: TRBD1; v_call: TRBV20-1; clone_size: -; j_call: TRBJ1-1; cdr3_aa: CSARETGVSAFF; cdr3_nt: TGCAGTGCTAGAGAGACAGGGGTATCAGCTTTCTTT
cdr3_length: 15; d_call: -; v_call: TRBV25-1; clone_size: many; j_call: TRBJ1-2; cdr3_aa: CASSSPGGNSFRYTF; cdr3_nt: TGTGCCAGCAGTTCACCGGGAGGCAACTCGTTCCGCTACACCTTC
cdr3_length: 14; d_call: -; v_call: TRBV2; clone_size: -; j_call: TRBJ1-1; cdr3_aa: CASSYSGVITEAFF; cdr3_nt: TGTGCCAGCAGTTACTCAGGGGTTATCACTGAAGCTTTCTTT
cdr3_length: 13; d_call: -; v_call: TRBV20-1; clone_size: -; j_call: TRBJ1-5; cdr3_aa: CGAHRGGNQPQHF; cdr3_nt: TGCGGTGCTCACCGGGGCGGCAATCAGCCCCAGCATTTT
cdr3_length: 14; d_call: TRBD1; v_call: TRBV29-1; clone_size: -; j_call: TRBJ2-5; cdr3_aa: CSVERTGGEETQYF; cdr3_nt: TGCAGCGTTGAACGGACAGGGGGCGAGGAGACCCAGTACTTC
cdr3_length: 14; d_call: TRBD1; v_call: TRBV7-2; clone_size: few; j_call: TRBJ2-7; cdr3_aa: CASSATGSGYEQYF; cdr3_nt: TGTGCCAGCAGCGCGACAGGGTCTGGCTACGAGCAGTACTTC
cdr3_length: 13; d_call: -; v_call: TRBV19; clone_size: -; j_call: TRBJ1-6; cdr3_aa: CASSMQFRSPLHF; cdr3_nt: TGTGCCAGTAGTATGCAGTTCAGGTCACCCCTCCACTTT
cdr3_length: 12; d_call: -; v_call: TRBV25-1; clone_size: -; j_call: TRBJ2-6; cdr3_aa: CASSGDAGVLTF; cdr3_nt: TGTGCCAGCAGCGGTGATGCCGGGGTCCTGACTTTC
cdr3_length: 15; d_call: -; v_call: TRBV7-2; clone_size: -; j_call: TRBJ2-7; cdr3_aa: CASVAGPVLGLEQYF; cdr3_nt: TGTGCCAGCGTCGCGGGACCTGTACTGGGCCTCGAGCAGTACTTC
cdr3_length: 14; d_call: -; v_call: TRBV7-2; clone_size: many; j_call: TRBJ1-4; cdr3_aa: CASSRGLTNEKLFF; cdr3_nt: TGTGCCAGCAGCCGGGGACTGACTAATGAAAAACTGTTTTTT
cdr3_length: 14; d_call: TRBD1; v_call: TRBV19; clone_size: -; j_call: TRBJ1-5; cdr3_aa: CASRIGDRGQPQHF; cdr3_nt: TGTGCCAGTAGGATCGGGGACAGGGGCCAGCCCCAGCATTTT
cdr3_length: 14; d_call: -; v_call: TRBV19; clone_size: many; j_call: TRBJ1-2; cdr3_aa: CASSVGAGTYGYTF; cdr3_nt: TGTGCCAGTAGTGTGGGGGCAGGGACCTATGGCTACACCTTC
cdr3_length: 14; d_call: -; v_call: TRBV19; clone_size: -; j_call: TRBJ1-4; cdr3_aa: CASRLDPRNEKLFF; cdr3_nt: TGTGCCAGTAGATTAGACCCCCGAAATGAAAAACTGTTTTTT
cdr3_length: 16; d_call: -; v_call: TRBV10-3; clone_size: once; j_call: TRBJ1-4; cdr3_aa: CASRESMIRGNEKLFF; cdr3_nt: TGTGCCAGCAGGGAATCGATGATTCGGGGTAATGAAAAACTGTTTTTT
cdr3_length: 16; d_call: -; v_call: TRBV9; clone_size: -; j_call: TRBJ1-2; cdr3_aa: CASSVSPRGVTYGYTF; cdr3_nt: TGTGCCAGCAGCGTAAGCCCGAGAGGGGTGACCTATGGCTACACCTTC
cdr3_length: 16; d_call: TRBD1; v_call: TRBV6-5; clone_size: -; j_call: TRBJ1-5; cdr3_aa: CASRPGTGSRNQPQHF; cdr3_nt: TGTGCCAGCAGACCCGGGACAGGGAGTCGGAATCAGCCCCAGCATTTT
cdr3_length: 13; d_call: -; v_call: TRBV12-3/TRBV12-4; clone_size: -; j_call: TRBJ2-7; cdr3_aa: CASSERAYYEQYF; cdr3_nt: TGTGCCAGCAGCGAAAGGGCCTACTACGAGCAGTACTTC
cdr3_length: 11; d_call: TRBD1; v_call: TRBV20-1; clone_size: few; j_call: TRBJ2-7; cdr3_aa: CRGGQGDEQYF; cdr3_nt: TGCAGGGGGGGACAGGGTGACGAGCAGTACTTC
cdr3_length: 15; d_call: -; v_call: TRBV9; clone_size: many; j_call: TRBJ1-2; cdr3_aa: CASSLLAGRSYGYTF; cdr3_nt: TGTGCCAGCAGCCTACTGGCAGGGCGTAGCTATGGCTACACCTTC
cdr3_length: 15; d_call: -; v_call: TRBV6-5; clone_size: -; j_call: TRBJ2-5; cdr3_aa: CASSQPGRDPETQYF; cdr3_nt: TGTGCCAGCAGCCAACCAGGTCGAGACCCAGAGACCCAGTACTTC
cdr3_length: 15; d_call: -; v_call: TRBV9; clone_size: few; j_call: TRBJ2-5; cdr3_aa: CASSALGRLLETQYF; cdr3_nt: TGTGCCAGCAGCGCCTTGGGACGGCTGTTAGAGACCCAGTACTTC
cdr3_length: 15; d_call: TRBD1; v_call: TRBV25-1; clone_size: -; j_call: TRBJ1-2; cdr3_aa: CASSLPHGQGDGYTF; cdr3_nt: TGTGCCAGCAGTTTACCCCACGGACAGGGAGACGGCTACACCTTC
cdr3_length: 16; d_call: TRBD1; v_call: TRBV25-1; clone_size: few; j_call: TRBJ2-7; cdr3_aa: CASSFSGGAGSYEQYF; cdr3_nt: TGTGCCAGCAGTTTCTCAGGGGGCGCGGGGTCCTACGAGCAGTACTTC
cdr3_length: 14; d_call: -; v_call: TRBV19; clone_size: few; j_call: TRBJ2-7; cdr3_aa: CASSLRTDPYEQYF; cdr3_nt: TGTGCCAGTAGTCTTCGGACAGACCCCTACGAGCAGTACTTC
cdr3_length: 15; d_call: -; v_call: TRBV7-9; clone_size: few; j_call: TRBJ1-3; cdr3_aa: CASSLIGVSGNTIYF; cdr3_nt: TGTGCCAGCAGCTTAATTGGGGTCTCTGGAAACACCATATATTTT
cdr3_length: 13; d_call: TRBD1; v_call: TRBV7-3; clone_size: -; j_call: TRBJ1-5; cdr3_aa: CASDRGKDQPQHF; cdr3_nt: TGTGCATCGGACAGGGGAAAGGATCAGCCCCAGCATTTT
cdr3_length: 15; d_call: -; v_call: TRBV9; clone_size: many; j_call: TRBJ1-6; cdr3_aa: CASSDPRGGYSPLHF; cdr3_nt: TGTGCCAGCAGCGACCCTAGGGGGGGTTATTCACCCCTCCACTTT
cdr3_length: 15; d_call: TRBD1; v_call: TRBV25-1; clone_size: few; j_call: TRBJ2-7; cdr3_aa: CASSLGGQGLYEQYF; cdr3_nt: TGTGCCAGCAGCTTGGGGGGACAGGGGCTCTACGAGCAGTACTTC
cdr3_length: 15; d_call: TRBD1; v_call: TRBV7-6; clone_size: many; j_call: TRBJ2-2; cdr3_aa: CASSTRTGRSGELFF; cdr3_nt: TGTGCCAGCAGCACTCGGACAGGCCGAAGCGGGGAGCTGTTTTTT
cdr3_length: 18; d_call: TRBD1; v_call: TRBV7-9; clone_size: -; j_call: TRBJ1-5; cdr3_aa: CASSQGTGGVVDNQPQHF; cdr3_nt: TGTGCCAGCAGCCAAGGGACAGGGGGTGTCGTCGACAATCAGCCCCAGCATTTT
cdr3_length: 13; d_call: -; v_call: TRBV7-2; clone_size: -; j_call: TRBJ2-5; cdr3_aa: CASRTDPQETQYF; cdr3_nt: TGTGCCAGCAGGACAGACCCCCAAGAGACCCAGTACTTC
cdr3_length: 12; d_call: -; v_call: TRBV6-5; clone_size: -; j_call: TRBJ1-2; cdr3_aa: CASKTANYGYPF; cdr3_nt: TGTGCCAGCAAGACAGCGAACTATGGCTACCCCTTC
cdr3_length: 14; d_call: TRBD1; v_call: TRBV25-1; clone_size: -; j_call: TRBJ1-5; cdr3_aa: CARALDRLDQPQHF; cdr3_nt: TGTGCCAGAGCGTTGGACAGGCTGGATCAGCCCCAGCATTTT
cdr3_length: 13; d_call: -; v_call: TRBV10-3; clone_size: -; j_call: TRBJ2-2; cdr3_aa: CAISEPPTGELFF; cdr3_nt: TGTGCCATCAGTGAGCCACCCACCGGGGAGCTGTTTTTT
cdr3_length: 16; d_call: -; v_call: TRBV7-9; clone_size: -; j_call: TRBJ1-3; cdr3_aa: CASSLPGLGAGNTIYF; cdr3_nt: TGTGCCAGCAGCTTGCCAGGGCTCGGTGCGGGAAACACCATATATTTT